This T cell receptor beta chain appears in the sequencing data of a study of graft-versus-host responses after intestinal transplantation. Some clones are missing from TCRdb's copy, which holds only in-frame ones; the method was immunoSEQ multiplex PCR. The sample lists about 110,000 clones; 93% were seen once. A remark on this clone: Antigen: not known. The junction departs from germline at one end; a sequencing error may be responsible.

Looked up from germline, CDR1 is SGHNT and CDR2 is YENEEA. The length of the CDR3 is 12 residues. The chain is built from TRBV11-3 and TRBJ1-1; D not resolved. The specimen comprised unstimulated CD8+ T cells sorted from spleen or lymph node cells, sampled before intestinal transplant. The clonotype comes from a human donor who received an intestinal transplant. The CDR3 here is CASSDDTGPTHF. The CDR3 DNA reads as TGTGCCAGCAGCGATGATACCGGGCCTACTCACTTT.